Sequencing of this T cell receptor beta chain was carried out in a study of T cell responses to AZD1222 COVID-19 vaccine. Study findings and constraints: Only six individuals given AZD1222 were seropositive at baseline.

Germline assignment: CDR1 SGHRS and CDR2 YFSETQ. The CDR3 has 14 amino acids. Unmatched junction bases numbered 0, after V lost 0 bases and J lost 2 bases. Concerning this clone: Its specificity is not known.

Second doses were pooled across both intervals (about 4 or about 12 weeks). Measured with immunoSEQ multiplex PCR; TCRdb has only the in-frame clones, and not every one. The data contain over 150,000 clones, 90% to 95% of them seen just once; the ten biggest clones take up about 1%. The V and J genes are TRBV5-1 and TRBJ2-7, with 9 bases that match TRBD1. Sequencing was performed on peripheral blood, taken 28 days after the second AZD1222 dose. The sequence was obtained from an adult who received the AZD1222 COVID-19 vaccine. The CDR3 sequence is CASSLGTGAYEQYF. DNA of the CDR3: TGCGCCAGCAGCTTGGGGACAGGGGCCTACGAGCAGTACTTC.